The clone carrying this T cell receptor (beta chain) was observed a handful of times. No antigen is known for it. The source of the sample is a study of T-cell reconstitution after alpha-beta-depleted transplantation in children. TCRbeta library preparation incorporated unique molecular identifiers. TCRdb re-derived calls from the PCR reads in MiXCR, one entry per CDR3 protein. The table has about 980,000 distinct CDR3 sequences, about 26% seen once. The study, taken as a whole, reports: Day-60 TCRbeta diversity that was high in some patients was derived from surviving recipient T cells and thymic progenitors.

The CDR3 is made up of 16 amino acids. The V gene lost 1 base and the J gene lost 6 bases, with 15 bases spanning the gap. Germline CDR1 LGHNA, CDR2 YNFKEQ. The sample consisted of PBMCs, mostly from graft donor cells, taken 360 days after TCRalphabeta/CD19-depleted stem cell transplant. The rearrangement links TRBV4-2 to TRBJ2-2, with D maybe TRBD2 (6 bases). This TCR was recovered from a boy under three years old who had a stem cell transplant for SCID, so the T cells may come from the graft donor. DNA of the CDR3: TGTGCCAGCAGCCAAGGGAATCGGGGGTGGGCCGGGGAGCTGTTTTTT. This codes for CASSQGNRGWAGELFF.